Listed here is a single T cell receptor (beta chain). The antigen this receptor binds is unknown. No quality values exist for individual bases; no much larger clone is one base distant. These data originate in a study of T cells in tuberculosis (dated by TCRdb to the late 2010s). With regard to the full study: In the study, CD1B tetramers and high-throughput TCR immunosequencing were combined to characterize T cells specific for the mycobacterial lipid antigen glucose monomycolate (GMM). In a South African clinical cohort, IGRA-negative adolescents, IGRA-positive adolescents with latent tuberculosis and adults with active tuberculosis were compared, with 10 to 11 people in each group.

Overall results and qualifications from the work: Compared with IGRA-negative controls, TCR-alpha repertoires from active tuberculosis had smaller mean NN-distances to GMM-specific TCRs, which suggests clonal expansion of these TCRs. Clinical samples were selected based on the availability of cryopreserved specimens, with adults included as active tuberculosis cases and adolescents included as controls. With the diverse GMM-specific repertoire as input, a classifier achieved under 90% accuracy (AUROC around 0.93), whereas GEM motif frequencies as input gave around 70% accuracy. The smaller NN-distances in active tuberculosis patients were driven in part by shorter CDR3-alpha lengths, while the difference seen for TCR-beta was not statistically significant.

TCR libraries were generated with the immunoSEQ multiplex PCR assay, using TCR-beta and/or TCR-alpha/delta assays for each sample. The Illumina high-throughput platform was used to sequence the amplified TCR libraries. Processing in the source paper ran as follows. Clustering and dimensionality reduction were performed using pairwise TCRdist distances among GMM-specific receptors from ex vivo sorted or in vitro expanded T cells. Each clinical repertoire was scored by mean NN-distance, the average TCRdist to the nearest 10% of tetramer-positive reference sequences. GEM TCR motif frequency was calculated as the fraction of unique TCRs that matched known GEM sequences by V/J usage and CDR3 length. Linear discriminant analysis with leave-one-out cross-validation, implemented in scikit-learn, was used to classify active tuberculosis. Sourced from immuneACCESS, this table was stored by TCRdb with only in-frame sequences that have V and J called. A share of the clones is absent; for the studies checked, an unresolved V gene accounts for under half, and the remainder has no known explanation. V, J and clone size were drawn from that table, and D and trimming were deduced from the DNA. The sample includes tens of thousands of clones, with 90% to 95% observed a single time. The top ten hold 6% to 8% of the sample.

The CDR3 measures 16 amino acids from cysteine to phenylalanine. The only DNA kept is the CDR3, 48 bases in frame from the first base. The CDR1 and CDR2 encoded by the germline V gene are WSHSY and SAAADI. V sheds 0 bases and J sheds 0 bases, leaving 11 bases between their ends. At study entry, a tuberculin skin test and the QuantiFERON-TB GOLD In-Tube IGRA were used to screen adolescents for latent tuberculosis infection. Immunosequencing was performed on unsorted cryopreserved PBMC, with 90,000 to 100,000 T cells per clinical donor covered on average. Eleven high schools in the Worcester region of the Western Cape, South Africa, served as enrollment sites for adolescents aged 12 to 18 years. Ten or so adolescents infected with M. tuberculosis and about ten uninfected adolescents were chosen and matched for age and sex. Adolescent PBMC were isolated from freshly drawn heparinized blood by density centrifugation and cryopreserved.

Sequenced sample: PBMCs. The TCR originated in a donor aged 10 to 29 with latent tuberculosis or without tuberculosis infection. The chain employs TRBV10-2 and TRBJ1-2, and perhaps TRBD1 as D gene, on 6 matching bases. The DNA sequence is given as TGCGCCAGCAGTGAGTCCGGGACACTCTCTAACTATGGCTACACCTTC. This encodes CASSESGTLSNYGYTF.